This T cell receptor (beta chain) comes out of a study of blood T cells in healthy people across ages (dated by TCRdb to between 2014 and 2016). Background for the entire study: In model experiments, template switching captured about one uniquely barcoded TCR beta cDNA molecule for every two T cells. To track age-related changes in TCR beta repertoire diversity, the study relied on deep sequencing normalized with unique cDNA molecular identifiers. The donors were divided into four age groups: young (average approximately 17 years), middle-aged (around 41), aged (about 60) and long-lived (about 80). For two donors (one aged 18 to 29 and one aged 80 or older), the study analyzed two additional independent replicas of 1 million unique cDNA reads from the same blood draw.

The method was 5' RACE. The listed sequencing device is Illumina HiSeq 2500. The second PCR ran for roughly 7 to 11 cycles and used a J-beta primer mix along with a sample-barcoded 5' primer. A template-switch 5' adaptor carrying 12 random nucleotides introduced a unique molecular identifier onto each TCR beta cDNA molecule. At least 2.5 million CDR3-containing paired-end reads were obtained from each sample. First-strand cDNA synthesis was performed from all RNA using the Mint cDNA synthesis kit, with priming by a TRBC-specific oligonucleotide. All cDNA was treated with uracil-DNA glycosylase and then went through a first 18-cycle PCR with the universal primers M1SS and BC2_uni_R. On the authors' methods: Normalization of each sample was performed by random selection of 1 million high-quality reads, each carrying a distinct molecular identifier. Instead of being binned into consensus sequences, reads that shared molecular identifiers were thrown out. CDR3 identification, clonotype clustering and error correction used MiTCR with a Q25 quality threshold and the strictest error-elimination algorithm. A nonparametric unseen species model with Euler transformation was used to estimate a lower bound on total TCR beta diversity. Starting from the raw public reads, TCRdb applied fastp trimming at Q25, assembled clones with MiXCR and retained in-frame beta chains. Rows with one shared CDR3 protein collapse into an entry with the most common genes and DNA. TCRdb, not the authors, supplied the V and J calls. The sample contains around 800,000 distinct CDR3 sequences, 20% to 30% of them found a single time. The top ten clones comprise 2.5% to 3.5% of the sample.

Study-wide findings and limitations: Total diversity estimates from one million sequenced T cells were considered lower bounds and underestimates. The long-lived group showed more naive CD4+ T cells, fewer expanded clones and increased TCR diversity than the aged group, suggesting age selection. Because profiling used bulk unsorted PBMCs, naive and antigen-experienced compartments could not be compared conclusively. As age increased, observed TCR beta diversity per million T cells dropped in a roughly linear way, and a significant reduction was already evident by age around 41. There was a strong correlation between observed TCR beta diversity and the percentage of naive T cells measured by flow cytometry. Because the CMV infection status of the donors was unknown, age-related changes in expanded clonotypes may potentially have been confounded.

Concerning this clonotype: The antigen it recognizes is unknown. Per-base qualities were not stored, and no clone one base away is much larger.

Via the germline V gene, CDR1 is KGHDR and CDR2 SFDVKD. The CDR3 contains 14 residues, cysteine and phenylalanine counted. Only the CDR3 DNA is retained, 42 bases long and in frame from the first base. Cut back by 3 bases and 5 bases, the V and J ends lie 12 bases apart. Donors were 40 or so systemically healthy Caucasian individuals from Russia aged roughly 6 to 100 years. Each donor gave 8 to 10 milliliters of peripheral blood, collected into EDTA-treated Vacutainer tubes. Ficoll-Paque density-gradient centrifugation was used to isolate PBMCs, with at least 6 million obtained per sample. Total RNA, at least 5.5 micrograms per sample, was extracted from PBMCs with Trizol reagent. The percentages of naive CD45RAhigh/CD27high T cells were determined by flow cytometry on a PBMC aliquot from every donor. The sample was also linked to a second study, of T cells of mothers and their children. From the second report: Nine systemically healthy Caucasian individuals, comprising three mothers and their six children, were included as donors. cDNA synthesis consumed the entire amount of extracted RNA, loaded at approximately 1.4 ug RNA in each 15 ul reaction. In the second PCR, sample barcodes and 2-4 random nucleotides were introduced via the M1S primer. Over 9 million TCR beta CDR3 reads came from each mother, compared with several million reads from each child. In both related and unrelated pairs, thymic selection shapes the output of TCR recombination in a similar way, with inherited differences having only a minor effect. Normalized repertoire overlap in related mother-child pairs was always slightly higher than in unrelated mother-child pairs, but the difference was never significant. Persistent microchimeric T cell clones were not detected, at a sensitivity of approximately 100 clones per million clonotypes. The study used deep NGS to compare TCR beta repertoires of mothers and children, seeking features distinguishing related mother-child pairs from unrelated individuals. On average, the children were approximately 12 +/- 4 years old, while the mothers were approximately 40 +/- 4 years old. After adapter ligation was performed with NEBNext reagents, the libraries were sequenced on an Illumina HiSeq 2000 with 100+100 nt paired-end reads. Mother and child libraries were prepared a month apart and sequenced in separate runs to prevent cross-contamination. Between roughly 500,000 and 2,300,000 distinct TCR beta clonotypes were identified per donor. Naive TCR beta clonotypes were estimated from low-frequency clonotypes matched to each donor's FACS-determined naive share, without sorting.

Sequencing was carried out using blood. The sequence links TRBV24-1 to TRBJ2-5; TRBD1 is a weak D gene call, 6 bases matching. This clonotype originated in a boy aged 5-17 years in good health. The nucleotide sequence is TGTGCCACCAGTGATCCGGACAGCTCGGAGACCCAGTACTTC. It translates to CATSDPDSSETQYF.